The 12 T cell receptor beta chains below come from one sample, sequenced in a study of blood T cell repertoires in COVID-19. Some clones are missing from TCRdb's copy, which holds only in-frame ones; the method was immunoSEQ multiplex PCR. The table lists about 400,000 clones, around 89% of them singletons. The sequenced sample was peripheral blood. All receptors come from a woman in her twenties or thirties with acute or convalescent COVID-19.

The chain carries TRBV5-4 and TRBJ2-7; TRBD2 aligns across 9 bases. CDR3 length: 18 residues. The V and J ends lost 1 base and 4 bases, in that order; junction bases with no gene match: 15. Germline values: CDR1 SGHNT, CDR2 YYREEE (reference sequence). CDR3 in DNA: TGTGCCAGCAGCTTGACTCGGCGGGGGGGCCTTGTAAGGTACGAGCAGTACTTC. Protein product: CASSLTRRGGLVRYEQYF.

This rearrangement joins TRBV3-1 (or the pseudogene TRBV3-2) to TRBJ2-3; D is possibly TRBD2 (6 bases). CDR1 is LGHDT and CDR2 is YNNKEL in the germline V gene (reference sequence). The CDR3 totals 16 residues. V dropped 2 bases and J dropped 7 bases, with 19 bases sitting between them. The chain's CDR3 is CASSQLETTSRNTQYF. In DNA form, the CDR3 reads TGTGCCAGCAGCCAACTCGAAACTACTAGCAGGAATACGCAGTATTTT.

The chain has TRBV5-1 and TRBJ2-3; 9 nucleotides align to TRBD1. The CDR3 runs to 15 residues. Trimming cost V 1 base and J 6 bases; bases outside gene matches: 6. Germline values: CDR1 SGHRS, CDR2 YFSETQ. The CDR3 region is CASSLTGGTLDTQYF. Here the CDR3 DNA reads TGCGCCAGCAGCTTGACAGGGGGCACCCTGGATACGCAGTATTTT.

The chain carries TRBV2 and TRBJ1-3; TRBD1 matches 7 bases. V shed 9 bases, J shed 2 bases, and the junction held 7 bases outside the gene matches. Germline CDR1 is SNHLY and CDR2 is FYNNEI. The CDR3 is made up of 14 amino acids. The CDR3 DNA sequence: TGTGCCAGTTCGAACAGGGGCGCTGGAAACACCATATATTTT. It is translated as CASSNRGAGNTIYF.

The table lists this clone with a count of one. The chain couples TRBV29-1 to TRBJ2-5, with 11 bases fitting TRBD1. Germline V gene data show CDR1 as SQVTM and CDR2 as ANQGSEA. Losses at the gene ends were 4 bases for V and 5 bases for J; bases not matched to a gene: 6. The CDR3 runs 14 residues. The DNA for the CDR3 is TGCAGCGTTGCGCTTGGGACAGGGGGGGAGACCCAGTACTTC. This codes for CSVALGTGGETQYF.

The chain employs TRBV19 and TRBJ1-1, with D possibly being TRBD1 (5 bases). Per the germline V gene, CDR1 is LNHDA and CDR2 is SQIVND (reference sequence). V was shortened by 7 bases and J by 3 bases, with 18 bases between the two germline ends. This CDR3 has 15 amino acids. The CDR3 nucleotides are TGTGCCAGTACCACTGAGGGACTTCTGTACACTGAAGCTTTCTTT. Translation: CASTTEGLLYTEAFF.

The chain couples TRBV6-2 or TRBV6-3 to TRBJ1-5, with D possibly TRBD1 on 5 matching bases. The length of the CDR3 is 13 residues. V was trimmed by 5 bases and J by 6 bases, leaving 11 bases between them. The germline V gene has CDR1 MNHEY and CDR2 SVGEGT. The CDR3 region is CASSPDSIQPQHF. The DNA of the CDR3 is TGTGCCAGCAGTCCAGACAGTATTCAGCCCCAGCATTTT.

The chain couples TRBV25-1 to TRBJ2-7; the D gene is possibly TRBD1 (5 bases). The CDR3 totals 13 residues. Germline CDR1 reads MGHDK; CDR2 reads SYGVNS. Trimming left V 9 bases short and J 3 bases short, with 15 bases between. CDR3 nucleotide sequence: TGTGCCAGTGAGCAGGGTCCCCACTACGAGCAGTACTTC. This translates into CASEQGPHYEQYF.

The rearrangement links TRBV24-1 to TRBJ2-6, with 7 bases lining up with TRBD2. After removal of 2 bases from V and 0 bases from J, the junction contained 3 bases not matched to a gene. The CDR3 is 17 residues long. Germline CDR1 KGHDR, CDR2 SFDVKD. For the CDR3, the DNA is TGTGCCACCAGTGATTGGGGGGGTCCCTCTGGGGCCAACGTCCTGACTTTC. Translation gives CATSDWGGPSGANVLTF.

The chain employs TRBV4-1 and TRBJ1-1; weak D call: TRBD1 (6 bases). The CDR3 runs 14 residues. V lost 3 bases to trimming and J lost 5 bases, with 13 bases between them. The germline gives CDR1 MGHRA, CDR2 YSYEKL. The CDR3 loop is CASSQLGQKTEAFF. The CDR3 coding sequence is TGCGCCAGCAGCCAGTTAGGACAGAAGACTGAAGCTTTCTTT.

This clone came up a few times. This sequence joins TRBV7-3 and TRBJ1-6; 9 bases agree with TRBD1. From germline, CDR1 is SGHTA and CDR2 FQGTGA. The CDR3 spans 14 residues. After removal of 4 bases from V and 7 bases from J, the junction contained 2 bases not matched to a gene. The CDR3 nucleotides are TGTGCCAGCAGCTACGGACAGGGGAATTCACCCCTCCACTTT. Translation: CASSYGQGNSPLHF.

V usage is TRBV30 and J usage is TRBJ2-2, with 8 bases that match TRBD2. V was clipped by 3 bases and J by 3 bases; unmatched bases: 12. This CDR3 comprises 17 residues. The germline CDR1 and CDR2 sequences are GTSNPN and SVGIG (reference sequence). This CDR3 reads CAWSHPGGGPHTGELFF. DNA of the CDR3: TGTGCCTGGAGCCACCCAGGCGGGGGGCCGCACACCGGGGAGCTGTTTTTT.